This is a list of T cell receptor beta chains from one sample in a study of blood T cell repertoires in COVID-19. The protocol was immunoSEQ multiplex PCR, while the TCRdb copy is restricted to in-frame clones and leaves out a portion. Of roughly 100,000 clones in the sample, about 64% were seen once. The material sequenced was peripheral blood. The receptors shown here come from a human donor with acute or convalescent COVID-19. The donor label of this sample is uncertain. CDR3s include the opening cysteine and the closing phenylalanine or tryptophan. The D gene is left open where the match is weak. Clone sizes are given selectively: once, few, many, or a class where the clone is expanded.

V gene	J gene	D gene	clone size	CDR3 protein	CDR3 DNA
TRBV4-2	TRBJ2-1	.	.	CASSQAGEQYNEQFF	TGTGCCAGCAGCCAAGCGGGGGAGCAATACAATGAGCAGTTCTTC
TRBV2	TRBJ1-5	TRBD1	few	CASSFSRTGSYQPQHF	TGTGCCAGCAGTTTCAGCCGGACAGGGTCATACCAGCCCCAGCATTTT
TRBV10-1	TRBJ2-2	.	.	CASSDLLGGSGELFF	TGCGCCAGCAGCGACCTTTTGGGGGGATCCGGGGAGCTGTTTTTT
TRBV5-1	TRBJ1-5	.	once	CASSKGQNQPQHF	TGCGCCAGCAGCAAGGGACAAAATCAGCCCCAGCATTTT
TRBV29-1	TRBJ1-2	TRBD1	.	CSVDLQGAWGYTF	TGCAGCGTCGATTTACAGGGGGCTTGGGGCTACACCTTC
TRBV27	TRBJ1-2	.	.	CASRQCYTF	TGTGCCAGCAGACAGTGCTACACCTTC
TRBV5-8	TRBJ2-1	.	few	CASSLGQGYEQFF	TGTGCCAGCAGCTTGGGTCAGGGCTATGAGCAGTTCTTC
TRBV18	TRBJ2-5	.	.	CASSPAPAETQYF	TGTGCCAGCTCACCGGCCCCAGCGGAGACCCAGTACTTC
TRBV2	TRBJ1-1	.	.	CASTRDSWDTEAFF	TGTGCCAGCACCCGGGACTCCTGGGACACTGAAGCTTTCTTT
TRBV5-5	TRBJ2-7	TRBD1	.	CASSLAGQPYEQYF	TGTGCCAGCAGCTTGGCGGGACAGCCCTACGAGCAGTACTTC
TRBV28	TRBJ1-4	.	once	CASSPSLGLEELFF	TGTGCCAGCAGTCCTAGTCTGGGGCTGGAAGAACTGTTTTTT
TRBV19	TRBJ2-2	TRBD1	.	CASSNRGLDGELFF	TGTGCCAGTAGTAACAGGGGGCTGGACGGGGAGCTGTTTTTT
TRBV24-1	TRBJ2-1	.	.	CATTHGDHPGCEQFF	TGTGCCACCACCCACGGCGACCACCCGGGGTGTGAGCAGTTCTTC
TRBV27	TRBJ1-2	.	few	CASSSNRGNYGYTF	TGTGCCAGCAGTTCCAACCGGGGGAACTATGGCTACACCTTC
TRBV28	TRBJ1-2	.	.	CASSLSGQGWDYGYTF	TGTGCCAGCAGTTTATCGGGCCAGGGATGGGACTATGGCTACACCTTC
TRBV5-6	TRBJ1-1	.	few	CASSLGRGTEAFF	TGTGCCAGCAGCTTGGGCAGAGGCACTGAAGCTTTCTTT
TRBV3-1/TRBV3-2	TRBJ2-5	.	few	CASSHRGLAETQYF	TGTGCCAGCAGCCATAGGGGGTTGGCGGAGACCCAGTACTTC
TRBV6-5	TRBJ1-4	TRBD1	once	CASSRGRANEKLFF	TGTGCCAGCAGTAGGGGGCGGGCTAATGAAAAACTGTTTTTT
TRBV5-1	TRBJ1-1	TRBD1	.	CASSAGRTGGLNTEAFF	TGCGCCAGCAGCGCGGGCCGGACAGGGGGCTTGAACACTGAAGCTTTCTTT
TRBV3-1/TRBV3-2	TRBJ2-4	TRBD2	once	CASSPGGIAKNIQYF	TGTGCCAGCAGTCCGGGGGGGATAGCCAAAAACATTCAGTACTTC
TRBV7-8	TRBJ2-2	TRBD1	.	CASSLRQGPSGELFF	TGTGCCAGCAGCCTGCGACAGGGGCCCTCCGGGGAGCTGTTTTTT
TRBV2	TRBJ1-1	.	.	CASGTLEGTEAFF	TGTGCCAGCGGGACACTGGAAGGCACTGAAGCTTTCTTT
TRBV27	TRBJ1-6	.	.	CASSYRVFVVGSPLHF	TGTGCCAGCAGTTACAGGGTATTTGTCGTAGGATCACCCCTCCACTTT
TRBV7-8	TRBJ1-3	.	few	CASSLTVNGNTIYF	TGTGCCAGCAGCTTAACGGTCAACGGAAACACCATATATTTT
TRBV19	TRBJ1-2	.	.	CASRSDRTTNYGYTF	TGTGCCAGTAGAAGCGACAGAACCACTAACTATGGCTACACCTTC
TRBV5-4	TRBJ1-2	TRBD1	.	CASSKRQGGNYGYTF	TGTGCCAGCAGCAAAAGACAGGGAGGAAACTATGGCTACACCTTC
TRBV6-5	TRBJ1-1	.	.	CASMSGSWANTEAFF	TGTGCCAGCATGAGCGGGAGCTGGGCGAACACTGAAGCTTTCTTT
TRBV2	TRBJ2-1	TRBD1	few	CASSVGQGFEQFF	TGTGCCAGCAGTGTAGGACAGGGTTTTGAGCAGTTCTTC
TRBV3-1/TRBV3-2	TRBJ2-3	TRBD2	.	CASSQDSGLLAGGGKYF	TGTGCCAGCAGCCAAGATAGCGGGTTACTAGCGGGGGGCGGAAAGTATTTT
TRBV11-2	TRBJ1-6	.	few	CASSRQDISYPLHF	TGTGCCAGCAGCCGACAGGACATTTCATACCCCCTCCACTTT
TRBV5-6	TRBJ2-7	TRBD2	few	CASSLASGASYEQYF	TGTGCCAGCAGCTTGGCTAGCGGGGCCTCCTACGAGCAGTACTTC
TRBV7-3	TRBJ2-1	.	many	CASSLRAGGMNEQFF	TGTGCCAGCAGCTTAAGAGCCGGCGGGATGAATGAGCAGTTCTTC
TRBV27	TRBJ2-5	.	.	CASKRGSLRETQYF	TGTGCCAGCAAAAGGGGCTCTTTGAGGGAGACCCAGTACTTC
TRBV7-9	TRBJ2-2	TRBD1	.	CASSSGQGFYTGELFF	TGTGCCAGCAGCTCGGGACAGGGATTTTACACCGGGGAGCTGTTTTTT
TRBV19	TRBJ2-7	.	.	CASSTGIPGSQTYEQYF	TGTGCCAGTAGTACCGGTATTCCGGGATCCCAAACCTACGAGCAGTACTTC
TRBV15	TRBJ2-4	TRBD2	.	CATTRGASGDKNIQYF	TGTGCCACCACCCGAGGGGCTAGCGGGGATAAAAACATTCAGTACTTC
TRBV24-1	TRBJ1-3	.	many	CATSASAGARGNTIYF	TGTGCCACCAGTGCCTCGGCAGGGGCGCGTGGAAACACCATATATTTT
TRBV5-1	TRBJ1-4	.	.	CATRREPNEKLFF	TGCGCCACGCGGAGGGAACCTAATGAAAAACTGTTTTTT
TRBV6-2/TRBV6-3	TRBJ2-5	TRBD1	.	CASSPGTGETQYF	TGTGCCAGCAGTCCCGGGACAGGAGAGACCCAGTACTTC
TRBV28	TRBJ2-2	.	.	CASSPGLTGELFF	TGTGCCAGCAGCCCAGGACTCACCGGGGAGCTGTTTTTT
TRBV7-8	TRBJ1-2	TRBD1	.	CASSVDRGGYTF	TGTGCCAGCAGCGTCGACAGGGGAGGCTACACCTTC
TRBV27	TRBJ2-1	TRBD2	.	CASSLWTSHEQFF	TGTGCCAGCAGTTTATGGACTAGCCATGAGCAGTTCTTC
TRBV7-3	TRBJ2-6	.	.	CASSFTRSGANVLTF	TGTGCCAGCAGCTTCACTAGGTCGGGGGCCAACGTCCTGACTTTC
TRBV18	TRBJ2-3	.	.	CASSPSSGGSTDTQYF	TGTGCCAGCTCACCATCGTCCGGGGGTAGCACAGATACGCAGTATTTT
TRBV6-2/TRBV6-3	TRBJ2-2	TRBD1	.	CASSYRETGGDTGELFF	TGTGCCAGCAGTTACCGGGAGACAGGGGGCGACACCGGGGAGCTGTTTTTT
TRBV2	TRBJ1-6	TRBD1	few	CASRRTGGGSPLHF	TGTGCCAGCAGAAGGACAGGGGGCGGTTCACCCCTCCACTTT
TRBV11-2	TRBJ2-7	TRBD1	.	CASSSDQGANSYEQYF	TGTGCCAGCAGCTCAGATCAGGGGGCTAACTCCTACGAGCAGTACTTC